This TCR beta chain was captured in a study of cytomegalovirus exposure and HLA in healthy donors. PCR was performed using 60 Vbeta and 13 Jbeta primers. Measured with immunoSEQ multiplex PCR; TCRdb has only the in-frame clones, and not every one. This sample carries 130,000 or so clones, 66% of them seen once, and the ten largest clones take 1.5%. This CDR3 has 15 residues. V was shortened by 6 bases and J by 2 bases, with 16 bases between the two germline ends. CDR1 and CDR2 from the germline V gene are KGHSH and LQKENI. The study's findings and limits: Excluded: some indistinguishable V segments such as TRBV6-2 and TRBV6-3.

Of note for this clone: What it binds is unknown.

Sequencing used PBMCs. This sequence originates from a man between 18 and 29 years old in good health and CMV-seronegative. The J gene is TRBJ2-5, the V gene TRBV18; D may be TRBD1 (5 bases). In DNA, the CDR3 is TGTGCCAGCTCCCTACGTCGAGACAGACAAGAGACCCAGTACTTC. Translation: CASSLRRDRQETQYF. Full variable domain (missing parts from reference TRBV18 and TRBJ2-5): NAGVMQNPRHLVRRRGQEARLRCSPMKGHSHVYWYRQLPEEGLKFMVYLQKENIIDESGMPKERFSAEFPKEGPSILRIQQVVRGDSAAYFCASSLRRDRQETQYFGPGTRLLVL.